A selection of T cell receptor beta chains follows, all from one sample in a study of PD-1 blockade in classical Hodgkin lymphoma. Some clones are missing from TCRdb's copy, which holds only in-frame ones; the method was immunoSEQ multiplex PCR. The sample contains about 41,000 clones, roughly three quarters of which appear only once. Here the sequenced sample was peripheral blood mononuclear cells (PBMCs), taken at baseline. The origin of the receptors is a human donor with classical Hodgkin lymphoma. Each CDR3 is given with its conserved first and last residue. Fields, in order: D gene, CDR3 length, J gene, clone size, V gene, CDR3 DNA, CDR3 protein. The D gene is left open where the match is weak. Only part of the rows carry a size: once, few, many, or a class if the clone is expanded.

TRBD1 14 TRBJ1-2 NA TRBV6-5 TGTGCCAGCAGTTCCAGACAGGGTGTCTATGGCTACACCTTC CASSSRQGVYGYTF
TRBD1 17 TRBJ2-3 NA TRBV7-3 TGTGCCAGCAGCTTAGGGTTGGGACAGGGGGGGACAGATACGCAGTATTTT CASSLGLGQGGTDTQYF
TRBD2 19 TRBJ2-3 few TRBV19 TGTGCCAGTAGGCCTACTAGCGGGAGGACGACCTTGATCACAGATACGCAGTATTTT CASRPTSGRTTLITDTQYF
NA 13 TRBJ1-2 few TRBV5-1 TGCGCCAGCAGCCGGGGGCCCCTTAAGGGCTACACCTTC CASSRGPLKGYTF
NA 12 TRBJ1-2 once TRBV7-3 TGTGCCAGCCCGGGATTCGGCTATGGCTACACCTTC CASPGFGYGYTF
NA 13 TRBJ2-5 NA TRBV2 TGTGCCAGCAGTGAATGGGGCCAAGAGACCCAGTACTTC CASSEWGQETQYF
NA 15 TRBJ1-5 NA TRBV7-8 TGTGCCAGCAGCCCAGGGCCCTACTCTAATCAGCCCCAGCATTTT CASSPGPYSNQPQHF
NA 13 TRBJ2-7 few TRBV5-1 TGCGCCAGCAGCTTGCGGCCCTCCTACGAGCAGTACTTC CASSLRPSYEQYF
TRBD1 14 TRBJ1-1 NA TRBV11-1 TGTGCCAGCAGCTCCACAGGGGGAGGCACTGAAGCTTTCTTT CASSSTGGGTEAFF
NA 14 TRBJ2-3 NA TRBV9 TGTGCCACCTCGGCCGGGGGGCGGACAGATACGCAGTATTTT CATSAGGRTDTQYF
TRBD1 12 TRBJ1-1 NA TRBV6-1 TGTGCCAGCAGCCCGGGACAGGGACAAGCTTTCTTT CASSPGQGQAFF
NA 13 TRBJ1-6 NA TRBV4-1 TGCGCCAGCAGCCAAGTAGATAATTCACCCCTCCACTTT CASSQVDNSPLHF
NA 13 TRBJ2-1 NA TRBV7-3 TGTGCCAGCAGCTTAAACACCTACAATGAGCAGTTCTTC CASSLNTYNEQFF
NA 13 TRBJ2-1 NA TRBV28 TGTGCCAGCTATACAGGGACCCCCCTGGAGCAGTTCTTC CASYTGTPLEQFF
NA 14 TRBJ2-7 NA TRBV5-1 TGCGCCAGCAGCCCGGCAGGACAGAGAACCGAGCAGTACTTC CASSPAGQRTEQYF
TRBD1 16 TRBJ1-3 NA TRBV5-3 TGTGCCAGAAGCCCCCCCGGGGACAGCTCTGGAAACACCATATATTTT CARSPPGDSSGNTIYF
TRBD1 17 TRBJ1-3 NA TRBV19 TGTGCCAGTAGTCAAACGTTCGACAGGGGAAGTGGAAACACCATATATTTT CASSQTFDRGSGNTIYF
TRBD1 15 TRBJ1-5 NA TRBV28 TGTGCCAGCAGCGTAACGACAGGGTTCCATCAGCCCCAGCATTTT CASSVTTGFHQPQHF
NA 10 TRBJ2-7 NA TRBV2 TGTGCCTCAGGGGTCTACGAGCAGTACTTC CASGVYEQYF
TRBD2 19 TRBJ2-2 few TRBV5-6 TGTGCCAGCAGCTTGGATTTAGCGGGGCCACTACCGAACACCGGGGAGCTGTTTTTT CASSLDLAGPLPNTGELFF
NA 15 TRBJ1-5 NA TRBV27 TGTGCCAGCAGTTCACAAGGGGGTGGCGCTCAGCCCCAGCATTTT CASSSQGGGAQPQHF
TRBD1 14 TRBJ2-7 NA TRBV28 TGTGCCAGCAGTTTAGGACAGGTGGGGGACGAGCAGTACTTC CASSLGQVGDEQYF
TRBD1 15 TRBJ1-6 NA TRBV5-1 TGCGCCAGCAGCTCGACAACAGGGGGCAATTCACCCCTCCACTTT CASSSTTGGNSPLHF
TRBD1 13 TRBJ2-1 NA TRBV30 TGTGCCGGTTGGACAGGGTTGGACAATGAGCAGTTCTTC CAGWTGLDNEQFF
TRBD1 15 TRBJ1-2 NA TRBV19 TGTGCCAGTAGTACCAGGGGACAGGAGAACTATGGCTACACCTTC CASSTRGQENYGYTF
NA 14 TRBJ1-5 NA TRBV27 TGTGCCAGCAAGGGGGGGCTCTACAATCAGCCCCAGCATTTT CASKGGLYNQPQHF
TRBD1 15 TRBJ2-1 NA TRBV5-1 TGCGCCAGCAGCTTGAGTACAGGGGGTTCCGGTGAGCAGTTCTTC CASSLSTGGSGEQFF